The T cell receptor (beta chain) under discussion was sequenced for a study of technical replicates of blood from several donors listed by TCRdb under 2017. The germline V gene sets CDR1 to SGHTA and CDR2 to FQGNSA. Relative to germline, V is missing 1 base and J is missing 6 bases, with 11 bases of the junction outside any gene match. From cysteine to phenylalanine, the CDR3 is 18 amino acids long. CDR3 DNA is the only sequence kept; it has 54 bases, read in frame from the first base. Of note for this clone: Its binding antigen is unknown. Base qualities are not provided; no much larger clone lies one nucleotide away.

Libraries were prepared through the immunoSEQ multiplex PCR assay. Sourced from immuneACCESS, this table was stored by TCRdb with only in-frame sequences that have V and J called. A share of the clones is absent; for the studies checked, an unresolved V gene accounts for under half, and the remainder has no known explanation. This sample lists tens of thousands of clones; roughly 89% were detected once. Together, the top ten hold around 5.5% of the sample. Sequenced sample: PBMCs. The chain is made from TRBV7-2 and TRBJ2-3; TRBD2 fits 12 bases in the junction. The sequence was collected from a human donor in good health. Some clones in this sample may be carry-over from other donors' samples. The CDR3 loop reads CASSLVRLAGGRSDTQYF. In nucleotides, the sequence is TGTGCCAGCAGCTTAGTCCGGCTAGCGGGGGGGCGAAGCGATACGCAGTATTTT.